The 27 T cell receptor beta chains reported below all come from one sample, sequenced in a study of molecular identifiers for immune sequencing clone quantification. In TCRdb, the PCR reads were re-called with MiXCR into one record per CDR3 protein. Altogether about 630,000 distinct CDR3 sequences are present, around 25% being singletons, with the ten largest covering 0.78%. The sample taken for sequencing was naive CD8+ T cells from blood, with Jurkat cell RNA spiked in. Stated subset: FACS-sorted CD8+CD4-CCR7+CD45RA+ naive T cells. The source is a human donor in good health. Some libraries in this study had Jurkat cell RNA spiked in.

This clonotype was counted at least ten times. In nucleotides, the CDR3 is TGTGCCAGCAGTCCCGGGGTCGAGCAGTACTTC. Its protein is CASSPGVEQYF. The chain is built from TRBV27 and TRBJ2-7, with D possibly being TRBD2 (5 bases). V lost 5 bases, J lost 6 bases, and 8 bases lay in between. The length of the CDR3 is 11 residues. Germline-derived CDR1 and CDR2 are MNHEY and SMNVEV (reference sequence).

The rearrangement uses TRBV30 and TRBJ2-5; D possibly corresponds to TRBD2 (6 bases). Trimming pared 3 bases from V and 5 bases from J, leaving 13 bases between. The CDR3 is made up of 13 amino acids. Germline V gene sequence: CDR1 GTSNPN, CDR2 SVGIG (reference sequence). The CDR3 here is CAWRDYGRETQYF. CDR3 coding DNA: TGTGCCTGGAGGGACTATGGTAGGGAGACCCAGTACTTC. Filled out from reference TRBV30 and TRBJ2-5, the complete variable domain reads SQTIHQWPATLVQPVGSPLSLECTVEGTSNPNLYWYRQAAGRGLQLLFYSVGIGQISSEVPQNLSASRPQDRQFILSSKKLLLSDSGFYLCAWRDYGRETQYFGPGTRLLVL.

This clonotype was counted between two and nine times. J is TRBJ2-5 and V is TRBV7-9; TRBD1 is a possible D gene (6 bases). V was pared by 5 bases and J by 2 bases, with 12 bases between. CDR1 SEHNR and CDR2 FQNEAQ come from the germline V gene (reference sequence). The CDR3 loop spans 14 amino acids. This CDR3 is CASSLGQKQETQYF. The DNA of the CDR3 is TGTGCCAGCAGCCTCGGACAGAAACAAGAGACCCAGTACTTC.

There are many counts of this clonotype. J is TRBJ2-1 and V is TRBV6-6; D not resolved. V lost 4 bases and J lost 10, with 8 bases in between. The CDR3 spans 11 residues. Germline CDR1 is MNHNY and CDR2 is SVGAGI (reference sequence). The CDR3 spells CASSLTYEQFF. Here the CDR3 DNA reads TGTGCCAGCAGTTTGACCTACGAGCAGTTCTTC.

This clonotype was observed at least ten times. This sequence joins TRBV24-1 and TRBJ2-3, with TRBD2 matching 8 bases. This CDR3 is built from 17 residues. Looked up from germline, CDR1 is KGHDR and CDR2 is SFDVKD. V lost 0 bases, J lost 4 bases, and 8 bases stayed unmatched. The CDR3 coding sequence is TGTGCCACCAGTGATTTGGACGCGGGAGGAGATCCAGATACGCAGTATTTT. Translating it yields CATSDLDAGGDPDTQYF.

This clonotype was detected only a few times. The CDR3 DNA is TGTGCCAGTAGTATAGTCGGGGATGGGGCCATCAATGAGGGGCAGTTCTTC. Its translation is CASSIVGDGAINEGQFF. This chain connects TRBV19 to TRBJ2-1; D tentatively fits TRBD1 or TRBD2 (5 bases each). The CDR3 runs to 17 residues. Trimming cost V 1 base and J 12 bases, with 25 bases left between them. Looked up from germline, CDR1 is LNHDA and CDR2 is SQIVND (reference sequence). Full variable domain (rest looked up from reference TRBV19 and TRBJ2-1): DGGITQSPKYLFRKEGQNVTLSCEQNLNHDAMYWYRQDPGQGLRLIYYSQIVNDFQKGDIAEGYSVSREKKESFPLTVTSAQKNPTAFYLCASSIVGDGAINEGQFFGPGTRLTVL.

There are many counts of this clonotype. This chain connects TRBV12-3 or TRBV12-4 to TRBJ1-2, with no clear D. This CDR3 comprises 14 residues. V was pared by 6 bases and J by 4 bases, with 15 bases between. Written as DNA, the CDR3 is TGTGCCAGCAGGCCCGCGGGGATAGGCTATGGCTACACCTTC. Residues: CASRPAGIGYGYTF.

Concerning this clonotype itself: No conserved phenylalanine or tryptophan ends this CDR3, so it is likely a read error. The chain combines TRBV6-2 or TRBV6-3 with TRBJ2-7, with 12 bases lining up with TRBD2. Germline CDR1 and CDR2: MNHEY and SVGEGT. V was clipped by 10 bases and J by 2 bases; unmatched bases: 3. The CDR3 is 13 amino acids. This chain's CDR3 is CATGLAGPYEQYY. The CDR3 DNA is TGTGCCACCGGACTAGCGGGACCCTACGAGCAGTACTAC.

Concerning this clonotype itself: Mismatch with germline at one junction end may stem from a read error. V and J are TRBV19 and TRBJ1-5; TRBD1 is a possible D gene (5 bases). The germline gives CDR1 LNHDA, CDR2 SQIVND (reference sequence). The CDR3 spans 14 residues. The CDR3 region is CASSTGGVNQPQHF. The CDR3 DNA follows: TGTGCCAGCAGTACGGGAGGGGTTAATCAGCCCCAGCATTTT. Supplemented by reference TRBV19 and TRBJ1-5, the full variable domain reads DGGITQSPKYLFRKEGQNVTLSCEQNLNHDAMYWYRQDPGQGLRLIYYSQIVNDFQKGDIAEGYSVSREKKESFPLTVTSAQKNPTAFYLCASSTGGVNQPQHFGDGTRLSIL.

Turning to this clonotype: This may come from a read error, since a much larger clone is one base off. The J gene is TRBJ2-3, the V gene TRBV7-9; the match to TRBD2 covers 11 bases. Germline CDR1 and CDR2: SEHNR and FQNEAQ (reference sequence). With V trimmed by 5 bases and J by 4 bases, 8 bases remained unmatched. The CDR3 totals 16 residues. CDR3 DNA sequence: TGTGCCAGCAGCCGACTAGCGGGATACAGCGCAGATACGCAGTATTTT. Translated: CASSRLAGYSADTQYF.

At least ten counts were recorded for this clonotype. The chain combines TRBV6-1 with TRBJ2-7; weak D call: TRBD2 (6 bases). Trimming left V 6 bases short and J 3 bases short, with 21 bases between. The CDR3 loop spans 16 amino acids. The germline V gene has CDR1 MNHNS and CDR2 SASEGT. CDR3 DNA: TGTGCCAGCAGCCCTCCACCGGGCCCGGGGGACTACGAGCAGTACTTC. It yields the protein CASSPPPGPGDYEQYF.

This clonotype was seen ten or more times. The chain combines TRBV7-2 with TRBJ2-3, with a weak D call TRBD1 (5 bases). Germline CDR1 and CDR2: SGHTA and FQGNSA. CDR3 size: 16 residues. Trimming cost V 1 base and J 0 bases, with 11 bases left between them. CDR3 coding DNA: TGTGCCAGCAGCTTAGTAGCAAGACAGAGCACAGATACGCAGTATTTT. Translating it yields CASSLVARQSTDTQYF.

V gene TRBV4-3 combines with J gene TRBJ2-7, with D tentatively TRBD2 (6 bases). The CDR3 length is 16 residues. The germline gives CDR1 LGHNA, CDR2 YSLEER. V lost 0 bases, J lost 2 bases, and 14 bases lay in between. The CDR3 loop is CASSQDRTSGPYEQYF. Here the CDR3 DNA reads TGCGCCAGCAGCCAAGATCGAACCAGCGGGCCCTACGAGCAGTACTTC.

This rearrangement joins TRBV5-8 to TRBJ1-1; D might be TRBD1 (5 bases). Trimming removed 2 bases at V and 5 bases at J, with 13 bases between. This CDR3 region has 14 residues. Per germline, CDR1 SGHTS and CDR2 YDEGEE. The CDR3 loop is CASSFPGGATEAFF. The CDR3 DNA reads as TGTGCCAGCAGCTTTCCGGGGGGTGCGACTGAAGCTTTCTTT.

This clonotype was observed many times. The chain carries TRBV7-6 and TRBJ2-3; D assignment may be TRBD1 or TRBD2 (7 bases each). This CDR3 contains 18 residues. Germline CDR1 reads SGHVS; CDR2 reads FNYEAQ. The V and J ends lost 4 bases and 2 bases respectively, with 22 bases between them. This chain's CDR3 is CASSSGLGRGLFTDTQYF. CDR3 DNA sequence: TGTGCCAGCAGCTCAGGTTTGGGGAGGGGGCTTTTCACAGATACGCAGTATTTT.

The V and J genes are TRBV27 and TRBJ2-7; D is possibly TRBD1 or TRBD2 (5 bases each). The V end was cut by 8 bases, the J end by 2 bases, with 10 bases between. CDR1 MNHEY and CDR2 SMNVEV come from the germline V gene (reference sequence). This CDR3 comprises 12 residues. As DNA, the CDR3 is TGTGCCAGCGGGGGTGGACCCTACGAGCAGTACTTC. Protein product: CASGGGPYEQYF.

For this clonotype: Possible read error: a much larger clone is one base away. This rearrangement joins TRBV20-1 to TRBJ2-5; D is possibly TRBD2 (5 bases). This CDR3 comprises 15 residues. Germline V CDR1 and CDR2: DFQATT, SNEGSKA (reference sequence). With 3 bases removed from V and 1 base from J, the gap between germline ends came to 15 bases. The DNA of the CDR3 is TGCAGTGCTAGTAGACAAGCGGAAATCCAAGAGACCCAGTACTTC. Translated: CSASRQAEIQETQYF.

Of note for this clonotype: It may be a read error: a sequence one base away is much more abundant. This chain connects TRBV4-1 to TRBJ2-7; possibly TRBD1 for D (6 bases). V shed 1 base and J shed 3 bases, with 10 bases lying between them. The CDR3 contains 14 residues. In germline, CDR1 is MGHRA, CDR2 YSYEKL. CDR3 protein: CASSQGGQSYEQYF. CDR3 nucleotides: TGCGCCAGCAGCCAAGGTGGACAGAGCTACGAGCAGTACTTC.

This clonotype was detected only a few times. V usage is TRBV27 and J usage is TRBJ2-7; D remains unclear. Trimming pared 10 bases from V and 0 bases from J, leaving 19 bases between. CDR3 length: 15 amino acids. Germline V gene sequence: CDR1 MNHEY, CDR2 SMNVEV (reference sequence). The CDR3 sequence is CATQLQATFSYEQYF. CDR3 DNA: TGTGCCACGCAGCTTCAGGCGACCTTCTCCTACGAGCAGTACTTC.

Comments on this clonotype: With a much larger clone just one base away, this may be a read error. The chain is built from TRBV4-3 and TRBJ2-7; 7 bases are shared with TRBD1. V lost 1 base, J lost 4 bases, and 4 bases stayed unmatched. CDR1 and CDR2 (germline): LGHNA, YSLEER. The CDR3 covers 14 residues. The CDR3 protein is CASSQGVRGYEQYF. In nucleotides, the CDR3 is TGCGCCAGCAGCCAAGGGGTCAGGGGGTACGAGCAGTACTTC.

V is TRBV9 and J is TRBJ1-4, with D uncertain. Germline values: CDR1 SGDLS, CDR2 YYNGEE. CDR3 length: 14 amino acids. V was clipped by 0 bases and J by 12 bases, with 15 bases between them. CDR3 bases: TGTGCCAGCAGCGTAGATGGAGGTCGAGAAGAACTGTTTTTT. Translating gives CASSVDGGREELFF.

This clonotype showed up many times. This chain links TRBV2 with TRBJ1-5; possibly TRBD1 for D (5 bases). CDR3 length: 14 amino acids. Germline lookup yields CDR1 SNHLY and CDR2 FYNNEI. V was cut by 3 bases and J by 1 base, with 7 bases left in between. The CDR3 DNA reads TGTGCCAGCAGTGACGGGGGAAGCAATCAGCCCCAGCATTTT. As protein: CASSDGGSNQPQHF.

This clonotype has only a few counts. The V and J genes are TRBV20-1 and TRBJ1-1, with unresolved D. Per the germline V gene, CDR1 is DFQATT and CDR2 is SNEGSKA (reference sequence). The CDR3 extends over 13 amino acids. V lost 0 bases and J 6 bases, leaving 11 bases between the germline ends. CDR3 nucleotide sequence: TGCAGTGCTAGAGATGATCTTTCGGCTGAAGCTTTCTTT. Its translation: CSARDDLSAEAFF.

About this clonotype itself: At one boundary the junction diverges from the germline segment, which might be a read error. CDR3 protein: CASSIGTTTYEQYF. The CDR3 DNA is TGTGCCAGCAGCATAGGGACTACTACCTACGAGCAGTACTTC. The rearrangement joins TRBV13 to TRBJ2-7; 7 positions match TRBD2. Germline assignment: CDR1 PRHDT and CDR2 FYEKMQ (reference sequence). The CDR3 is 14 residues long.

This chain joins TRBV6-2 or TRBV6-3 and TRBJ2-2; 8 bases map to TRBD1. The germline V gene encodes CDR1 MNHEY and CDR2 SVGEGT. This CDR3 contains 17 residues. Trimming took 0 bases from V and 1 from J; bases not matched to a gene: 4. CDR3 nucleotides: TGTGCCAGCAGTTACTCGGGACAGGTACTGAACACCGGGGAGCTGTTTTTT. Amino acids: CASSYSGQVLNTGELFF.

Turning to this clonotype: A much larger clone is a single base away; this may be a read error. The chain recombines TRBV30 with TRBJ1-5; the D gene is possibly TRBD1 (5 bases). The germline V gene has CDR1 GTSNPN and CDR2 SVGIG (reference sequence). CDR3 length: 13 residues. CDR3 nucleotides: TGTGCCTGGAGTGAAGAGGGGAATCGGCCCCAGCATTTT. Translated, it gives CAWSEEGNRPQHF.

This chain joins TRBV6-5 and TRBJ2-5, with D maybe TRBD2 (5 bases). The CDR3 loop spans 13 amino acids. Germline CDR1 is MNHEY and CDR2 is SVGAGI. V was trimmed by 6 bases and J by 7 bases, leaving 15 bases between them. In DNA, the CDR3 is TGTGCCAGCAGGTCCGGGGTTCTCGCGACCCAGTACTTC. Its protein is CASRSGVLATQYF.